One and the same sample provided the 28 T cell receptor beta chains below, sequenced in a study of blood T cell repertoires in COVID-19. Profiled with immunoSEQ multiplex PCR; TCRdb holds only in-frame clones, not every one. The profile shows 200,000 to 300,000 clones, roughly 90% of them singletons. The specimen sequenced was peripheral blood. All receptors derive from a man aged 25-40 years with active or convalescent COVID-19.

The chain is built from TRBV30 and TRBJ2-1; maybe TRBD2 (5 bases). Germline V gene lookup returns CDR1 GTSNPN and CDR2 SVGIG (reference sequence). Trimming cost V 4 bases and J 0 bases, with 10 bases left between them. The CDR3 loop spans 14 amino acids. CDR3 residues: CAWISGSSYNEQFF. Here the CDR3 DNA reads TGTGCCTGGATCTCGGGAAGCTCCTACAATGAGCAGTTCTTC.

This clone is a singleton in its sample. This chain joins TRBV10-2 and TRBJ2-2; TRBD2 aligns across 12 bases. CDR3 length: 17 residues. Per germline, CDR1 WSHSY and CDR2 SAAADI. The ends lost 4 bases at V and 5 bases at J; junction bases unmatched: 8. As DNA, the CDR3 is TGCGCCAGCAGTGGGGCTAGCGGGGGGGCAATTACCGGGGAGCTGTTTTTT. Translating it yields CASSGASGGAITGELFF.

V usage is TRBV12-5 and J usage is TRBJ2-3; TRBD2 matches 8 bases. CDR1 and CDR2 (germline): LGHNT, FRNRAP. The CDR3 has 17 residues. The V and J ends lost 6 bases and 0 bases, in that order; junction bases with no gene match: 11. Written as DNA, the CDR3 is TGTGCTAGTGGCCAACTTCGCGGGGGGATAAGCACAGATACGCAGTATTTT. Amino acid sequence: CASGQLRGGISTDTQYF.

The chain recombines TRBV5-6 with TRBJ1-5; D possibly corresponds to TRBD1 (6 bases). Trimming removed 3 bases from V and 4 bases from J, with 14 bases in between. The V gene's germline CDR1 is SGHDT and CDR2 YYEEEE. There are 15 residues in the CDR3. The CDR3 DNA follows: TGTGCCAGCAGCTGGGGGCGCGCGCCTAATCAGCCCCAGCATTTT. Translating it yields CASSWGRAPNQPQHF.

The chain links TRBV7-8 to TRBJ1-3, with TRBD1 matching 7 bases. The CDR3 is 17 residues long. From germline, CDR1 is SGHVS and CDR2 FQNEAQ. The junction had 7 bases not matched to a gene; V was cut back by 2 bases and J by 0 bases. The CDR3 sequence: CASSLNTGAYSGNTIYF. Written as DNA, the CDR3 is TGTGCCAGCAGCTTAAATACAGGGGCTTACTCTGGAAACACCATATATTTT.

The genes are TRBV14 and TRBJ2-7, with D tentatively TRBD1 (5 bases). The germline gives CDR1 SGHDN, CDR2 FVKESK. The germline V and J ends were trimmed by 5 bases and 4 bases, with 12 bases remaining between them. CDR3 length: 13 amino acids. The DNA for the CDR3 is TGTGCCAGCAGCTTGACAGAGAAATACGAGCAGTACTTC. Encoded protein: CASSLTEKYEQYF.

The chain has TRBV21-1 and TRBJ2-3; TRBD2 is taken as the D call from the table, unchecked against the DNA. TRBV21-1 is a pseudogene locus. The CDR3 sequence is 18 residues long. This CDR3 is CASSPRGTSGTSTDTQYF. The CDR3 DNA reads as TGTGCCAGCAGCCCTCGAGGGACTAGCGGGACTAGCACAGATACGCAGTATTTT.

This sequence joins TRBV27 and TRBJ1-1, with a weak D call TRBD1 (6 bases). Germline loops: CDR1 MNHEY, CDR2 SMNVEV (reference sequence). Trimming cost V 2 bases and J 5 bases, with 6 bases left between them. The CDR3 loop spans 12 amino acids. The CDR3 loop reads CASSLTGTEAFF. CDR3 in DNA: TGTGCCAGCAGTTTAACAGGGACTGAAGCTTTCTTT.

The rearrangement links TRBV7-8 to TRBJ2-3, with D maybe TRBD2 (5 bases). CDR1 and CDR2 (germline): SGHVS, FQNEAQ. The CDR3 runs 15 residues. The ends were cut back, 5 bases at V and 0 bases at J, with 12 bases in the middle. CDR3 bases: TGTGCCAGCAGCCGAGGACTCCCTAGCACAGATACGCAGTATTTT. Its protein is CASSRGLPSTDTQYF.

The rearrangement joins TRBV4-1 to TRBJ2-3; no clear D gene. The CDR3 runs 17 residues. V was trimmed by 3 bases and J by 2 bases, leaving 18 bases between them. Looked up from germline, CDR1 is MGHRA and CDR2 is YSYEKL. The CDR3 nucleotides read TGCGCCAGCAGCCAGGATACAAGCGCGAGAAACACAGATACGCAGTATTTT. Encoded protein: CASSQDTSARNTDTQYF.

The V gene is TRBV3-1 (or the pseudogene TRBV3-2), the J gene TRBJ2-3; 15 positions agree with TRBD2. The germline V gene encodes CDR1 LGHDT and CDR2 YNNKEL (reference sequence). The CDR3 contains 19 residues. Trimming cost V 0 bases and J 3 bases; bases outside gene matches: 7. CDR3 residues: CASSQDFRTSGGGTDTQYF. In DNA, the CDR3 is TGTGCCAGCAGCCAAGATTTTCGGACTAGCGGGGGGGGAACAGATACGCAGTATTTT.

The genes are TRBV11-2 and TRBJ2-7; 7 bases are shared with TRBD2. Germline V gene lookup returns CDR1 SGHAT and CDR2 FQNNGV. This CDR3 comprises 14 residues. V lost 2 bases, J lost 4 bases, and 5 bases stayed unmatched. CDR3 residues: CASSLKAGRYEQYF. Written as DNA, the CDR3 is TGTGCCAGCAGCTTAAAAGCGGGGAGGTACGAGCAGTACTTC. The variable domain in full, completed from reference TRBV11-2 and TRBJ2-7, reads EAGVAQSPRYKIIEKRQSVAFWCNPISGHATLYWYQQILGQGPKLLIQFQNNGVVDDSQLPKDRFSAERLKGVDSTLKIQPAKLEDSAVYLCASSLKAGRYEQYFGPGTRLTVT.

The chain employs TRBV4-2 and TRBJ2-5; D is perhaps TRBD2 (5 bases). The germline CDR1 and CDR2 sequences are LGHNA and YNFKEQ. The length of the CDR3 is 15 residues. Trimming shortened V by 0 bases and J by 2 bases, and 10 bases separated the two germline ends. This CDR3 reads CASSQDEGQQETQYF. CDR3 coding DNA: TGTGCCAGCAGCCAAGATGAGGGCCAACAAGAGACCCAGTACTTC.

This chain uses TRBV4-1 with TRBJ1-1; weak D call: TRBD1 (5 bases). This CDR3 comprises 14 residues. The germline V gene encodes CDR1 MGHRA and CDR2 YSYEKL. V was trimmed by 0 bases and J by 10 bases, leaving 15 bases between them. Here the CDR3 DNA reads TGCGCCAGCAGCCAAGATCAGCTCCTTCAGGGAGCTTTCTTT. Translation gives CASSQDQLLQGAFF.

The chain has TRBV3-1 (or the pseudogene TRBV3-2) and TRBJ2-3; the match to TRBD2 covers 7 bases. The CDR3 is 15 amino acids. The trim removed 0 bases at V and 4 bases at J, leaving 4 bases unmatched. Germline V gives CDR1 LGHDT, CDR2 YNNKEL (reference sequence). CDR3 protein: CASSQERGGADTQYF. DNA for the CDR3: TGTGCCAGCAGCCAAGAAAGGGGAGGGGCAGATACGCAGTATTTT.

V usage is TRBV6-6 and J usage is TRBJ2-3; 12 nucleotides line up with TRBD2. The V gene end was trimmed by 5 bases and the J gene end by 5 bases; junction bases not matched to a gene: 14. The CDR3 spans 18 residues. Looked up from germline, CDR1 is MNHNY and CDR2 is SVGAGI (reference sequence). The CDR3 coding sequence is TGTGCCAGCAGTCCAGACCCGACTAGCGGGGGCGGGGGAGATACGCAGTATTTT. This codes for CASSPDPTSGGGGDTQYF.

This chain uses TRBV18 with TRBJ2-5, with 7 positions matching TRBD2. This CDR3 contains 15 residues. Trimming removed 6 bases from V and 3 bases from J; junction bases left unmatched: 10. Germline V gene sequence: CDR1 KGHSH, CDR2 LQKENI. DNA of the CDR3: TGTGCCAGCTCCCGGGTACCGGGACTAAAAGAGACCCAGTACTTC. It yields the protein CASSRVPGLKETQYF.

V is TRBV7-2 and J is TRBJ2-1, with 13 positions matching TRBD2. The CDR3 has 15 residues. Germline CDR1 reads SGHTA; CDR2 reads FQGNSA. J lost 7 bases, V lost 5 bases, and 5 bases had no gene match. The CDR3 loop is CASSKLAGGSNEQFF. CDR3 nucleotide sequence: TGTGCCAGCAGCAAACTAGCGGGGGGGAGTAATGAGCAGTTCTTC.

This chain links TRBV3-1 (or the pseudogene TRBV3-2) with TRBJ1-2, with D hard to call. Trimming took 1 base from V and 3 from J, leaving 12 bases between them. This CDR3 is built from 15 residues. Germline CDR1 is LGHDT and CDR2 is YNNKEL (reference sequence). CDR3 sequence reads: CASSQGEGRHYGYTF. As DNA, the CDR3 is TGTGCCAGCAGCCAAGGGGAGGGCCGCCACTATGGCTACACCTTC.

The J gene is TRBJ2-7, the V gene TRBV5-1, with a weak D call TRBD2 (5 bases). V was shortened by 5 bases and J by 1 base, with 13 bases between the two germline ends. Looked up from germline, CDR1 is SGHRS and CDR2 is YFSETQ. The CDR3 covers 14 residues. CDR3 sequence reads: CASREEVGSYEQYF. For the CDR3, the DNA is TGCGCCAGCAGGGAGGAGGTGGGTTCCTACGAGCAGTACTTC.

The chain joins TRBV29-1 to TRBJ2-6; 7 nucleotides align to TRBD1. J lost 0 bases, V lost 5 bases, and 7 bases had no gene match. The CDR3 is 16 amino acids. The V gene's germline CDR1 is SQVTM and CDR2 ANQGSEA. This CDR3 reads CSVIGTASSGANVLTF. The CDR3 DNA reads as TGCAGCGTTATTGGGACAGCCAGCTCTGGGGCCAACGTCCTGACTTTC.

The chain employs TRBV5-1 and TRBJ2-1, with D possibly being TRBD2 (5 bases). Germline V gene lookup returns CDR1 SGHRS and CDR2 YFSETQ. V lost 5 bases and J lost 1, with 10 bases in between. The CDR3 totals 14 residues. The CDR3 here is CASRRGISYNEQFF. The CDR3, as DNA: TGCGCCAGCAGACGGGGTATTTCCTACAATGAGCAGTTCTTC.

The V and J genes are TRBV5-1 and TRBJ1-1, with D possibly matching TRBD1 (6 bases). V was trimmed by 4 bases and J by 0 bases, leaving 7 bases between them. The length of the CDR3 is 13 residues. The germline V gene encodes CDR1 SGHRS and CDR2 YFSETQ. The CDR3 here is CASSGQLNTEAFF. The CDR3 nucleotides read TGCGCCAGCAGCGGACAGCTGAACACTGAAGCTTTCTTT.

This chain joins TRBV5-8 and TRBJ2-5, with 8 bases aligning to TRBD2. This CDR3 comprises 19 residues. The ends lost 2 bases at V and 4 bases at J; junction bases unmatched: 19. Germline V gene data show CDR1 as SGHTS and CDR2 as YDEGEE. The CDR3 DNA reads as TGTGCCAGCAGCTTTTTAGCGGGGAGCTCCCCTCGGGGTGGAGAGACCCAGTACTTC. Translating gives CASSFLAGSSPRGGETQYF.

CDR3 nucleotide sequence: TGTGCCAGCAGTGAAGGGGAGACAGGGAGCTATGGCTACACCTTC. This translates into CASSEGETGSYGYTF. The rearrangement uses TRBV2 and TRBJ1-2; 7 nucleotides align to TRBD1. Trimming removed 1 base from V and 4 bases from J; junction bases left unmatched: 6. The CDR3 is 15 amino acids. Germline V CDR1 and CDR2: SNHLY, FYNNEI.

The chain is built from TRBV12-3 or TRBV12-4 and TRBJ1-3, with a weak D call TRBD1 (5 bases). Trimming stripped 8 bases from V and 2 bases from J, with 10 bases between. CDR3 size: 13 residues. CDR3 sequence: CASAIGAGNTIYF. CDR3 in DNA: TGTGCCAGCGCTATAGGGGCTGGAAACACCATATATTTT.

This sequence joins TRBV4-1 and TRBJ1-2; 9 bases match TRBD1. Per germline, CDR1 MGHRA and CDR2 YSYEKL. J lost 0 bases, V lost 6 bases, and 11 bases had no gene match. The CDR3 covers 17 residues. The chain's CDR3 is CASSKPGQGPPNYGYTF. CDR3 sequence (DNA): TGCGCCAGCAGTAAACCGGGACAGGGTCCCCCTAACTATGGCTACACCTTC.

The CDR3 DNA follows: TGCGCCAGCTCCGGTGAGGTGGAAGCTGAAGCTTTCTTT. Protein product: CASSGEVEAEAFF. The chain carries TRBV23-1 and TRBJ1-1; D is ambiguous. TRBV23-1 is filed as an ORF, its function uncertain. The CDR3 totals 13 residues. Trimming removed 8 bases at V and 6 bases at J, with 16 bases between.